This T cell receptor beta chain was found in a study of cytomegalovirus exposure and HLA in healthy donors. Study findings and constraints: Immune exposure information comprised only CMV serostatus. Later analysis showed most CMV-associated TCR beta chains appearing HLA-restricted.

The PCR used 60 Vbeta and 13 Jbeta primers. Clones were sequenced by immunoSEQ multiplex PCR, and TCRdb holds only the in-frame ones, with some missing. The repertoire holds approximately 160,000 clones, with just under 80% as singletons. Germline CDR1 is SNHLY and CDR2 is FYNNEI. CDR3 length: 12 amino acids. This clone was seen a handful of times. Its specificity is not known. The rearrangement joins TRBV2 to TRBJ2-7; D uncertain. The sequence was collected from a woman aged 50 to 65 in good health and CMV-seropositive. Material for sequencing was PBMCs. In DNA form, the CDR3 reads TGTTCCAAGCAGAAGGCGGCATACGAGCAGTACTTC. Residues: CSKQKAAYEQYF.